What follows describes a single T cell receptor (beta chain). The antigen is unknown. The use of a sample-barcoded 5' primer and a J-beta primer mix characterized a second PCR of roughly 7 to 12 cycles. TCRdb reprocessed the 5' RACE reads via MiXCR and lists one record per CDR3 protein. Of about 900,000 distinct CDR3 sequences listed, roughly 60% are singletons. The authors isolated at least 6 million PBMCs per sample. This sample is part of a study of blood T cells in healthy people across ages. The study's findings and limits: For the donors, CMV status was unknown and possibly confounded expanded clonotype changes. The recorded TCR beta diversity per million T cells decreased in a roughly linear manner with age.

The TCR comes from a man aged 25-40 years in good health. Sequencing was done on a sample of blood.

CDR3 sequence reads: CASSQGRQVNSPLHF. The CDR3 bases are TGCGCCAGCAGCCAAGGACGACAGGTTAATTCACCCCTCCACTTT. The chain joins TRBV4-3 to TRBJ1-6; weak D call: TRBD1 (6 bases). Germline CDR1 LGHNA, CDR2 YSLEER. Trimming stripped 1 base from V and 6 bases from J, with 10 bases between. The CDR3 loop spans 15 amino acids.